A single sample gave rise to the 20 T cell receptor beta chains below, sequenced in a study of blood T cell repertoires in COVID-19. Clones were sequenced by immunoSEQ multiplex PCR, and TCRdb holds only the in-frame ones, with some missing. The data show approximately 100,000 clones, roughly 79% seen once. The sequencing sample was made of peripheral blood. The receptor set was obtained from a human donor in a cohort sampled during active COVID-19.

The rearrangement links TRBV29-1 to TRBJ2-7; 8 bases match TRBD1. CDR1 and CDR2 (germline): SQVTM, ANQGSEA. The CDR3 has 16 residues. Germline trimming cut 3 bases from V and 3 bases from J; bases unmatched to any gene: 13. CDR3 DNA sequence: TGCAGCGTTGACCACCTGGGACAGGCAAGATACTACGAGCAGTACTTC. It translates to CSVDHLGQARYYEQYF.

V gene TRBV28 combines with J gene TRBJ2-7, with D unresolved. CDR3 length: 12 residues. Between the trimmed V and J ends, which lost 6 bases and 2 bases, there was a span of 8 bases. From germline, CDR1 is MDHEN and CDR2 SYDVKM. CDR3 region: CASSSVPYEQYF. The CDR3 DNA follows: TGTGCCAGCAGCTCCGTCCCCTACGAGCAGTACTTC.

This clone was detected ten times or more. The V and J genes are TRBV5-1 and TRBJ1-3; 12 nucleotides agree with TRBD1. The CDR3 runs 18 residues. Looked up from germline, CDR1 is SGHRS and CDR2 is YFSETQ. With 0 bases clipped from V and 3 bases from J, the junction kept 7 bases outside the gene matches. In DNA form, the CDR3 reads TGCGCCAGCAGCTTGGAGGGACAGGGGGCGATCGGTGGAAACACCATATATTTT. Translation gives CASSLEGQGAIGGNTIYF.

This clone was recorded only once. The chain carries TRBV9 and TRBJ1-1, with TRBD1 identical over 7 bases. CDR1 and CDR2 (germline): SGDLS, YYNGEE. V dropped 2 bases and J dropped 0; count of bases not matched to a gene: 4. This CDR3 spans 15 amino acids. The CDR3 loop reads CASSVTGTVNTEAFF. The CDR3 region has the DNA TGTGCCAGCAGCGTTACCGGGACAGTGAACACTGAAGCTTTCTTT.

The chain joins TRBV14 to TRBJ2-2; a possible D gene is TRBD2 (6 bases). The CDR3 is 17 amino acids. Germline CDR1 is SGHDN and CDR2 is FVKESK. V was clipped by 2 bases and J by 0 bases, with 13 bases between them. The chain's CDR3 is CASSQNIGGSNTGELFF. The CDR3 nucleotides are TGTGCCAGCAGCCAAAACATCGGGGGTTCGAACACCGGGGAGCTGTTTTTT.

This clone was seen once. The gene calls are TRBV30 and TRBJ2-1; a possible D gene is TRBD2 (6 bases). The CDR3 has 12 residues. Germline V lookup: CDR1 GTSNPN, CDR2 SVGIG (reference sequence). V was clipped by 4 bases and J by 6 bases, with 10 bases between them. The CDR3 here is CAWKGLPNEQFF. The CDR3 nucleotides are TGTGCCTGGAAGGGACTCCCCAATGAGCAGTTCTTC.

Points on this clone: The junction does not match germline at one end; this may be a read error. The chain couples TRBV7-2 to TRBJ2-2; weak D call: TRBD2 (7 bases). This CDR3 comprises 15 residues. The germline V gene has CDR1 SGHTA and CDR2 FQGNSA. Written as DNA, the CDR3 is TGTGCCAGCGGCTTTCGCGGGGGCAGGGGCGGGGAGCTGTTTTTT. Protein sequence: CASGFRGGRGGELFF. Variable domain in full (rest from reference TRBV7-2 and TRBJ2-2): GAGVSQSPSNKVTEKGKDVELRCDPISGHTALYWYRQSLGQGLEFLIYFQGNSAPDKSGLPSDRFSAERTGGSVSTLTIQRTQQEDSAVYLCASGFRGGRGGELFFGEGSRLTVL.

The chain uses TRBV7-3 and TRBJ2-7; D remains unclear. In germline, CDR1 is SGHTA, CDR2 FQGTGA. The V and J ends lost 2 bases and 6 bases respectively, with 11 bases between them. CDR3 length equals 13 residues. CDR3 DNA: TGTGCCAGCAGCTTAGTCCCCGTGGCCGAGCAGTACTTC. Translating gives CASSLVPVAEQYF. Complete variable domain (other parts from reference TRBV7-3 and TRBJ2-7): GAGVSQTPSNKVTEKGKYVELRCDPISGHTALYWYRQSLGQGPEFLIYFQGTGAADDSGLPNDRFFAVRPEGSVSTLKIQRTERGDSAVYLCASSLVPVAEQYFGPGTRLTVT.

This clone came up once. The rearrangement links TRBV30 to TRBJ1-1; D is uncertain. CDR3 length: 13 amino acids. Germline assignment: CDR1 GTSNPN and CDR2 SVGIG (reference sequence). The V and J ends lost 0 bases and 7 bases respectively, with 12 bases between them. CDR3 protein: CAWSVGPTFEAFF. Written as DNA, the CDR3 is TGTGCCTGGAGTGTTGGGCCGACCTTTGAAGCTTTCTTT.

The chain recombines TRBV10-3 with TRBJ1-1; 9 positions match TRBD1. Germline trimming cut 6 bases from V and 1 base from J; bases unmatched to any gene: 3. This CDR3 has 14 residues. CDR1 ENHRY and CDR2 SYGVKD come from the germline V gene. CDR3 nucleotide sequence: TGTGCCATCAGGACAGGGGGGGGGAACACTGAAGCTTTCTTT. Protein sequence: CAIRTGGGNTEAFF.

The chain carries TRBV18 and TRBJ2-2; D remains ambiguous. In germline, CDR1 is KGHSH, CDR2 LQKENI. With 7 bases removed from V and 0 bases from J, the gap between germline ends came to 9 bases. There are 14 residues in the CDR3. CDR3 loop: CASLPDTNTGELFF. Here the CDR3 DNA reads TGTGCCAGCTTACCCGACACGAACACCGGGGAGCTGTTTTTT.

The rearrangement links TRBV7-9 to TRBJ1-4, with D tentatively TRBD1 (5 bases). Germline assignment: CDR1 SEHNR and CDR2 FQNEAQ (reference sequence). This CDR3 is 12 amino acids long. V lost 8 bases to trimming and J lost 3 bases, with 7 bases between them. The chain's CDR3 is CASDRANEKLFF. The DNA of the CDR3 is TGTGCCAGCGACAGAGCTAATGAAAAACTGTTTTTT.

The rearrangement links TRBV6-6 to TRBJ2-7; the match to TRBD1 covers 8 bases. The length of the CDR3 is 15 residues. Germline V gene sequence: CDR1 MNHNY, CDR2 SVGAGI (reference sequence). Trimming took 1 base from V and 4 from J; bases not matched to a gene: 6. CDR3 amino acids: CASSYYPRQGYEQYF. In DNA form, the CDR3 reads TGTGCCAGCAGTTACTATCCTCGACAGGGGTACGAGCAGTACTTC.

There are a few counts of this clone. The V call is TRBV4-1, the J call TRBJ1-5, with D maybe TRBD1 (6 bases). CDR1 is MGHRA and CDR2 is YSYEKL in the germline V gene. V dropped 1 base and J dropped 1 base, with 8 bases sitting between them. The CDR3 runs 15 residues. The CDR3 nucleotides read TGCGCCAGCAGCCAAGCACAGGGAAGCAATCAGCCCCAGCATTTT. Protein sequence: CASSQAQGSNQPQHF.

The chain links TRBV4-3 to TRBJ1-1; 8 bases fit TRBD1. J was trimmed by 5 bases and V by 2 bases; bases with no gene match: 10. The length of the CDR3 is 16 residues. The germline V gene has CDR1 LGHNA and CDR2 YSLEER. The CDR3 loop is CASSQHSGGPETEAFF. In nucleotides, the CDR3 is TGCGCCAGCAGCCAACACTCAGGGGGCCCTGAGACTGAAGCTTTCTTT.

This clone was picked up one time. This chain uses TRBV13 with TRBJ1-2, with 7 bases identical to TRBD1. The V segment lost 5 bases and the J segment 7 bases; nucleotides outside the gene matches: 10. This CDR3 contains 14 residues. In germline, CDR1 is PRHDT, CDR2 FYEKMQ (reference sequence). The CDR3 sequence: CASSTTGIPGGYTF. CDR3 coding DNA: TGTGCCAGCAGCACGACAGGGATTCCCGGTGGCTACACCTTC.

There are many counts of this clone. This chain connects TRBV29-1 to TRBJ1-1, with D perhaps TRBD1 (6 bases). Germline CDR1 reads SQVTM; CDR2 reads ANQGSEA. V lost 7 bases to trimming and J lost 1 base, with 10 bases between them. There are 12 residues in the CDR3. The CDR3 DNA reads as TGCAGCGCTCGGACAGCGAACACTGAAGCTTTCTTT. Its protein is CSARTANTEAFF.

This sequence joins TRBV9 and TRBJ1-1; 11 nucleotides line up with TRBD1. From germline, CDR1 is SGDLS and CDR2 YYNGEE. This CDR3 comprises 15 residues. Trimming at V came to 3 bases and at J to 2 bases, leaving 3 bases not matched to a gene. The CDR3 DNA follows: TGTGCCAGCAGCGAGGGACAGGGGGTAAACACTGAAGCTTTCTTT. Translating it yields CASSEGQGVNTEAFF.

The chain is built from TRBV20-1 and TRBJ2-7; tentative D call: TRBD1 (6 bases). Per germline, CDR1 DFQATT and CDR2 SNEGSKA (reference sequence). The CDR3 loop spans 12 amino acids. The V end lost 3 bases, the J end lost 3 bases, and 9 bases lay between the germline ends. For the CDR3, the DNA is TGCAGTGCTAGTCCGGACAGCTACGAGCAGTACTTC. It specifies CSASPDSYEQYF.

The V and J genes are TRBV27 and TRBJ2-7, with D unresolved. This CDR3 region has 16 residues. Trimming cost V 0 bases and J 0 bases, with 12 bases left between them. The V gene's germline CDR1 is MNHEY and CDR2 SMNVEV (reference sequence). The CDR3 sequence is CASSLSVSQISYEQYF. CDR3 nucleotide sequence: TGTGCCAGCAGTTTATCTGTGTCCCAAATCTCCTACGAGCAGTACTTC.